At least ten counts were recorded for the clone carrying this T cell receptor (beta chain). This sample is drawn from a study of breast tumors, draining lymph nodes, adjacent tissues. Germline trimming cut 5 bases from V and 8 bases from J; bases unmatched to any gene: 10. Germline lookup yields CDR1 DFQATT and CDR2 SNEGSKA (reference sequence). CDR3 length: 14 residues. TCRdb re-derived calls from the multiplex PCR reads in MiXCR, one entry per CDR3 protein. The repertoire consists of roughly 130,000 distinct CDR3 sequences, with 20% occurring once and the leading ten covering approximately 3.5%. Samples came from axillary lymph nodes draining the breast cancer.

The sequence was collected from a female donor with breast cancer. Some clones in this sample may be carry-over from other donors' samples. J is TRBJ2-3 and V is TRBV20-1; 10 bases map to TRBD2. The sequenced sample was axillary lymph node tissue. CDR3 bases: TGCAGTGCTCAGCTAGCGGGGGTCCAGGGTACGCAGTATTTT. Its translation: CSAQLAGVQGTQYF.